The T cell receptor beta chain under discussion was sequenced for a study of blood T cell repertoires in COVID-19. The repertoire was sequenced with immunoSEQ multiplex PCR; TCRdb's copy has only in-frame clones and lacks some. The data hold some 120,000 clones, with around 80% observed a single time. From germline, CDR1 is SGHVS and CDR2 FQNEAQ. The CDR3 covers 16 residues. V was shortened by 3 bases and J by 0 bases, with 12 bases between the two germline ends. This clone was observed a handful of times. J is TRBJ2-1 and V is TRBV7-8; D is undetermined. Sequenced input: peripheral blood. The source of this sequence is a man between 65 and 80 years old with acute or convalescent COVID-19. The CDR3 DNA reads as TGTGCCAGCAGCTTGAGGAGTAAGAGCTCCTACAATGAGCAGTTCTTC. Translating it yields CASSLRSKSSYNEQFF.